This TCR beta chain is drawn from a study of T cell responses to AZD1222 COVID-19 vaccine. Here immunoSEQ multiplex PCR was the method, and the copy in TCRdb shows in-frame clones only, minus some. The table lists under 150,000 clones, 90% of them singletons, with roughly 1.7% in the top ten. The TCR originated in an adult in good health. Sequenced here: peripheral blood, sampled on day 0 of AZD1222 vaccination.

CDR3 sequence: CASSLTSGNSDTQYF. CDR3 in DNA: TGTGCCAGCAGCCTGACTAGCGGGAACTCCGATACGCAGTATTTT. The gene calls are TRBV11-2 and TRBJ2-3, with 11 bases matching TRBD2. Germline V gene data show CDR1 as SGHAT and CDR2 as FQNNGV. The CDR3 length is 15 residues. V trimming: 5 bases; J trimming: 6 bases; junction bases outside the gene matches: 7.